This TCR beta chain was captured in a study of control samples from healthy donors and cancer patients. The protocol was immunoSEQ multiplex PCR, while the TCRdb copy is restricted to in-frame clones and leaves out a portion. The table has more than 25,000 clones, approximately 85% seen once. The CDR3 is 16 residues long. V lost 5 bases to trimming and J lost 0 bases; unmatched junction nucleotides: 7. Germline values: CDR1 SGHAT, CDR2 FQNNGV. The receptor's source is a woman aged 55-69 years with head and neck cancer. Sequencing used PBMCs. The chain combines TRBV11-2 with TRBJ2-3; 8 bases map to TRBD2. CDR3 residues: CASSKRLASSTDTQYF. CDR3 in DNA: TGTGCCAGCAGCAAACGACTAGCGAGTAGCACAGATACGCAGTATTTT.